What follows describes a single TCR beta chain. Its antigen is undetermined. CD8+CD57+ cell expansion had been shown by flow cytometry in patients chosen for sequencing. Severe acquired aplastic anemia affected all patients. This specimen belongs to a study of CD8+CD57+ T cells in acquired aplastic anemia. Study-level background: 3 to 3.5 ug was the average amount of DNA from sorted CD4+ and CD8+ cells.

Whole-study findings and limits: There were around 28 CD8+ CDR3 sequences that occurred in both patients and controls.

It was genomic DNA that served as the template for profiling TCR beta VDJ and CDR3. Via MiXCR, TCRdb re-called the reads, giving one row per CDR3 protein. The table lists about 200,000 distinct CDR3 sequences, roughly 60% of them singletons. This TCR was sampled from a human donor with aplastic anemia. The sequenced material came from sorted CD4+, CD8+, or CD8+CD57+ T cells (not recorded which) from PBMCs.

Here the CDR3 reads CASSPEERGGINEQFF. CDR3 DNA: TGTGCCAGCTCACCAGAGGAGCGGGGGGGAATCAATGAGCAGTTCTTC. V gene TRBV24-1 combines with J gene TRBJ2-1; TRBD2 agrees at 10 bases. CDR1 and CDR2 (germline): KGHDR, SFDVKD. Germline trimming cut 11 bases from V and 6 bases from J; bases unmatched to any gene: 15. The CDR3 runs 16 residues.